This T cell receptor (beta chain) comes out of a study of T cell responses to AZD1222 COVID-19 vaccine. Whole-study findings and limits: Samples come after the peak T cell response, not at day 14.

This clone is medium-sized by share. Its specificity is unknown. The CDR3 spans 14 residues. Germline-derived CDR1 and CDR2 are SEHNR and FQNEAQ (reference sequence). V lost 1 base and J 7 bases, leaving 13 bases between the germline ends. Libraries were prepared by immunoSEQ multiplex PCR; TCRdb keeps only in-frame clonotypes and omits some of them. This table holds 55,000 to 65,000 clones, more than 75% found once. This TCR was recovered from an adult who received the AZD1222 COVID-19 vaccine. The chain uses TRBV7-9 and TRBJ1-2; D unclear. The input for sequencing was peripheral blood, taken 28 days after the second AZD1222 dose. This CDR3 reads CASSLDLGLGGYTF. The CDR3 DNA follows: TGTGCCAGCAGCTTAGATCTGGGTTTGGGTGGCTACACCTTC. Variable domain in full (rest from reference TRBV7-9 and TRBJ1-2): DTGVSQNPRHKITKRGQNVTFRCDPISEHNRLYWYRQTLGQGPEFLTYFQNEAQLEKSRLLSDRFSAERPKGSFSTLEIQRTEQGDSAMYLCASSLDLGLGGYTFGSGTRLTVV.